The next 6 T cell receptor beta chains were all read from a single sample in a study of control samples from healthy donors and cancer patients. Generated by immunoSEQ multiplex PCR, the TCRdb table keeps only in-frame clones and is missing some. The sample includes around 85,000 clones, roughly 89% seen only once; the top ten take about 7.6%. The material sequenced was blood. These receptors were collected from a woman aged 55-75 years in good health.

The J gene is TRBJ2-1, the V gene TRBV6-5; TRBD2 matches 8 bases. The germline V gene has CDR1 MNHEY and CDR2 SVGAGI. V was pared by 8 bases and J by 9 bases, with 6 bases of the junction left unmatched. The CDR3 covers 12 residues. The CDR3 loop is CASAGLELEQFF. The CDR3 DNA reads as TGTGCCAGCGCGGGACTAGAACTTGAGCAGTTCTTC.

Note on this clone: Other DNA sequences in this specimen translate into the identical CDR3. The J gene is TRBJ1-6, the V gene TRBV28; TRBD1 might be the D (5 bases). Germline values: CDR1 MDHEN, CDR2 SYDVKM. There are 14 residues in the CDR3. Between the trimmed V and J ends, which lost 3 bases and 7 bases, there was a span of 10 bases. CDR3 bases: TGTGCCAGCAGTTTGCGCAGGGACAATTCACCCCTCCACTTT. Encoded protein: CASSLRRDNSPLHF.

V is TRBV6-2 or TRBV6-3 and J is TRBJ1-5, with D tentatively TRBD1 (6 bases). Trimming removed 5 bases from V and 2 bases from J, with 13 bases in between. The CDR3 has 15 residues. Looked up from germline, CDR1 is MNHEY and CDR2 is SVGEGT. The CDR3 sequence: CASSPRGAGNQPQHF. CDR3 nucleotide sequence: TGTGCCAGCAGTCCCCGGGGGGCGGGCAATCAGCCCCAGCATTTT.

CDR3 protein: CASSDGTEDTQYF. As DNA, the CDR3 is TGTGCCAGCAGTGATGGGACGGAAGATACGCAGTATTTT. The V call is TRBV6-4, the J call TRBJ2-3; tentatively, D is TRBD1 or TRBD2 (5 bases each). CDR3 size: 13 residues. The V end was cut by 3 bases, the J end by 5 bases, with 9 bases between. Germline V gene lookup returns CDR1 MRHNA and CDR2 SNTAGT.

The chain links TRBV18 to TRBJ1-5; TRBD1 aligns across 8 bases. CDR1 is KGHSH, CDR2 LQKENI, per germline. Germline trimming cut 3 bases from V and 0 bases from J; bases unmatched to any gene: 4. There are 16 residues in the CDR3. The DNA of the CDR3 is TGTGCCAGCTCACCGCAGGGGGCCCATAGCAATCAGCCCCAGCATTTT. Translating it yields CASSPQGAHSNQPQHF.

The CDR3 loop is CASSLGTSGSYEQYF. In DNA, the CDR3 is TGTGCCAGTAGTCTCGGGACTAGCGGCTCCTACGAGCAGTACTTC. The chain carries TRBV19 and TRBJ2-7; 11 bases are shared with TRBD2. This CDR3 contains 15 residues. The V gene end was trimmed by 5 bases and the J gene end by 0 bases; junction bases not matched to a gene: 3. Looked up from germline, CDR1 is LNHDA and CDR2 is SQIVND (reference sequence).